These 28 T cell receptor beta chains were all obtained from the same sample, sequenced in a study of blood T cell repertoires in COVID-19 (dated by TCRdb to about 2020). The protocol used for the library was the immunoSEQ multiplex PCR assay. Here the immuneACCESS table is served through TCRdb, limited to in-frame sequences with V and J called. Missing clones are a known gap in these copies; in checked studies unresolved V genes cover under half, and the rest lacks a known reason. This sample holds fewer than 150,000 clones; almost 85% were observed only once. The ten largest clones capture roughly 13% of the sample. The specimen was peripheral blood. The receptors stem from a human donor in a cohort sampled during active COVID-19.

With regard to this clone: This sample also contains other DNA sequences that code for the same CDR3. The chain employs TRBV5-4 and TRBJ2-1; no definite D call. This CDR3 spans 13 amino acids. Trimming cost V 2 bases and J 3 bases, with 6 bases left between them. From germline, CDR1 is SGHNT and CDR2 YYREEE (reference sequence). CDR3 in DNA: TGTGCCAGCAGCTTTACGAGCTACAATGAGCAGTTCTTC. This translates into CASSFTSYNEQFF.

This clone showed up just a few times. The chain links TRBV21-1 to TRBJ2-5; the listed D gene, TRBD2, was not tested against the DNA. TRBV21-1 is tagged as a pseudogene. CDR3 length: 15 residues. CDR3 sequence (DNA): TGTGCCAGCACCCCGGACTCCTCCCCGGCGGAGACCCAGTACTTC. Amino acid sequence: CASTPDSSPAETQYF.

The genes are TRBV3-1 (or the pseudogene TRBV3-2) and TRBJ1-2, with D perhaps matching TRBD1 (5 bases). CDR3 length equals 14 residues. The germline gives CDR1 LGHDT, CDR2 YNNKEL (reference sequence). The V gene lost 1 base and the J gene lost 8 bases, with 14 bases spanning the gap. CDR3 region: CASSQGGGALGYTF. CDR3 nucleotide sequence: TGTGCCAGCAGCCAAGGGGGGGGTGCGTTAGGCTACACCTTC.

The rearrangement uses TRBV4-2 and TRBJ2-2; TRBD2 matches 16 bases. Germline V gene data show CDR1 as LGHNA and CDR2 as YNFKEQ. This CDR3 has 19 amino acids. V lost 3 bases and J lost 4; bases outside the gene matches: 8. In DNA, the CDR3 is TGTGCCAGCAGCCACCTGGGACTAGCGGGGGGGGCTAGCACCGGGGAGCTGTTTTTT. Translated: CASSHLGLAGGASTGELFF.

This clone was seen a few times. The chain recombines TRBV4-1 with TRBJ1-6, with 8 bases identical to TRBD1. V lost 3 bases, J lost 4 bases, and 2 bases stayed unmatched. CDR1 and CDR2 from the germline V gene are MGHRA and YSYEKL. The CDR3 sequence is 15 residues long. CDR3 in DNA: TGCGCCAGCAGCCACCGGGACAGGTATAATTCACCCCTCCACTTT. Its translation is CASSHRDRYNSPLHF.

A few counts support this clone. This sequence joins TRBV9 and TRBJ2-1; D may be TRBD2 (6 bases). V was clipped by 0 bases and J by 4 bases, with 11 bases between them. Looked up from germline, CDR1 is SGDLS and CDR2 is YYNGEE. There are 15 residues in the CDR3. This CDR3 reads CASSVAGGTYNEQFF. As DNA, the CDR3 is TGTGCCAGCAGCGTAGCTGGGGGGACTTACAATGAGCAGTTCTTC. The full variable domain, completed using reference TRBV9 and TRBJ2-1, is DSGVTQTPKHLITATGQRVTLRCSPRSGDLSVYWYQQSLDQGLQFLIQYYNGEERAKGNILERFSAQQFPDLHSELNLSSLELGDSALYFCASSVAGGTYNEQFFGPGTRLTVL.

The V gene is TRBV27, the J gene TRBJ2-7; the D gene is possibly TRBD2 (6 bases). CDR3 length: 16 residues. V lost 2 bases, J lost 3 bases, and 17 bases lay in between. Germline V gives CDR1 MNHEY, CDR2 SMNVEV (reference sequence). The CDR3 sequence is CASSLGGSSSYYEQYF. The CDR3 DNA reads TGTGCCAGCAGTTTAGGGGGGAGTTCTTCTTACTACGAGCAGTACTTC.

The CDR3 nucleotides are TGTGCCAGCAGCAAAGGTGGCGGGGGGGCCGCGGATACGCAGTATTTT. Its protein product is CASSKGGGGAADTQYF. This chain joins TRBV21-1 and TRBJ2-3; the listed D gene, TRBD2, was not tested against the DNA. TRBV21-1 is a pseudogene. The CDR3 sequence is 16 residues long.

The CDR3 region is CATSYPQGCFLDTQYF. CDR3 nucleotide sequence: TGTGCCACCAGCTACCCACAGGGCTGCTTTTTGGATACGCAGTATTTT. The chain recombines TRBV24-1 with TRBJ2-3, with D possibly matching TRBD1 (6 bases). With 7 bases removed from V and 6 bases from J, the gap between germline ends came to 22 bases. The germline V gene encodes CDR1 KGHDR and CDR2 SFDVKD. CDR3 size: 16 residues.

The rearrangement joins TRBV28 to TRBJ2-7, with a tentative D call TRBD2 (7 bases). Trimming removed 4 bases from V and 6 bases from J, with 13 bases in between. Germline loops: CDR1 MDHEN, CDR2 SYDVKM. The CDR3 has 13 residues. The CDR3 spells CASSSGGRGEQYF. CDR3 in DNA: TGTGCCAGCAGTTCCGGGGGGCGGGGCGAGCAGTACTTC.

CDR3 coding DNA: TGTGCCAGCAGCTCCCGGAGGGGTAACGAGCAGTACTTC. Protein product: CASSSRRGNEQYF. The V call is TRBV11-2, the J call TRBJ2-7; a weak D match, TRBD2 (6 bases). V lost 4 bases and J lost 5, with 12 bases in between. The germline V gene has CDR1 SGHAT and CDR2 FQNNGV. The CDR3 covers 13 residues.

This clone was counted once. The chain joins TRBV6-5 to TRBJ2-1; perhaps TRBD1 as D (6 bases). The V gene lost 7 bases and the J gene lost 9 bases, with 10 bases spanning the gap. Per germline, CDR1 MNHEY and CDR2 SVGAGI. This CDR3 contains 11 residues. CDR3 loop: CASKGVGEQFF. CDR3 sequence (DNA): TGTGCCAGCAAGGGGGTAGGTGAGCAGTTCTTC.

The chain has TRBV12-3 or TRBV12-4 and TRBJ1-2; D not certain. V was shortened by 0 bases and J by 7 bases, with 6 bases between the two germline ends. This CDR3 contains 12 residues. As DNA, the CDR3 is TGTGCCAGCAGTTTAGCGGAGGGTGGCTACACCTTC. Protein sequence: CASSLAEGGYTF.

A single count supports this clone. The chain has TRBV5-6 and TRBJ1-4; 9 bases match TRBD1. J was trimmed by 8 bases and V by 5 bases; bases with no gene match: 7. This CDR3 contains 14 residues. In germline, CDR1 is SGHDT, CDR2 YYEEEE. CDR3: CASRDRGGGEKLFF. In DNA, the CDR3 is TGTGCCAGCAGGGACAGGGGCGGAGGGGAAAAACTGTTTTTT.

The chain couples TRBV20-1 to TRBJ1-2, with TRBD1 matching over 8 bases. V was clipped by 6 bases and J by 9 bases; unmatched bases: 6. This CDR3 has 11 amino acids. Germline CDR1 reads DFQATT; CDR2 reads SNEGSKA (reference sequence). The CDR3 region is CSAQRQGRYTF. The CDR3 bases are TGCAGTGCCCAAAGACAGGGGCGCTACACCTTC.

The chain carries TRBV19 and TRBJ2-1, with D perhaps matching TRBD2 (6 bases). Germline CDR1 LNHDA, CDR2 SQIVND (reference sequence). The CDR3 loop spans 15 amino acids. Between the trimmed V and J ends, which lost 6 bases and 5 bases, there was a span of 17 bases. This CDR3 is CASSATGTPNNEQFF. Here the CDR3 DNA reads TGTGCCAGTAGCGCAACCGGGACTCCAAACAATGAGCAGTTCTTC.

The rearrangement links TRBV7-2 to TRBJ2-7; TRBD2 matches at 9 bases. Losses at the gene ends were 5 bases for V and 4 bases for J; bases not matched to a gene: 6. This CDR3 region has 14 residues. Germline values: CDR1 SGHTA, CDR2 FQGNSA. CDR3: CASSSQLAGYEQYF. CDR3 nucleotides: TGTGCCAGCAGCAGTCAACTAGCGGGTTACGAGCAGTACTTC. The variable domain in full, with the rest retrieved from reference TRBV7-2 and TRBJ2-7, is GAGVSQSPSNKVTEKGKDVELRCDPISGHTALYWYRQSLGQGLEFLIYFQGNSAPDKSGLPSDRFSAERTGGSVSTLTIQRTQQEDSAVYLCASSSQLAGYEQYFGPGTRLTVT.

The V gene is TRBV6-1, the J gene TRBJ1-2, with a weak D call TRBD1 (5 bases). CDR3 size: 16 residues. Germline assignment: CDR1 MNHNS and CDR2 SASEGT. V was clipped by 0 bases and J by 3 bases, with 14 bases between them. CDR3 nucleotides: TGTGCCAGCAGTGAAGCGGTAGGGGCCCTTTACTATGGCTACACCTTC. Translating gives CASSEAVGALYYGYTF.

This clone has more than one count but fewer than ten. The chain recombines TRBV15 with TRBJ2-1, with 13 positions matching TRBD2. Germline CDR1 LNHNV, CDR2 YYDKDF (reference sequence). The CDR3 contains 15 residues. Unmatched junction bases numbered 3, after V lost 4 bases and J lost 6 bases. The CDR3 sequence: CATSIGLAGANEQFF. The CDR3 nucleotides read TGTGCCACCAGCATAGGACTAGCGGGGGCCAATGAGCAGTTCTTC. Supplemented by reference TRBV15 and TRBJ2-1, the full variable domain reads DAMVIQNPRYQVTQFGKPVTLSCSQTLNHNVMYWYQQKSSQAPKLLFHYYDKDFNNEADTPDNFQSRRPNTSFCFLDIRSPGLGDTAMYLCATSIGLAGANEQFFGPGTRLTVL.

Here the CDR3 DNA reads TGTGCCAGCAGCCTCAAAGGGACATCGAATACTGAAGCTTTCTTT. Amino acids: CASSLKGTSNTEAFF. This chain uses TRBV3-1 (or the pseudogene TRBV3-2) with TRBJ1-1, with a weak D call TRBD1 (6 bases). Germline V gives CDR1 LGHDT, CDR2 YNNKEL (reference sequence). This CDR3 has 15 residues. The ends were cut back, 4 bases at V and 5 bases at J, with 17 bases in the middle.

This sequence joins TRBV15 and TRBJ1-5; 7 bases agree with TRBD1. Trimming took 5 bases from V and 4 from J; bases not matched to a gene: 5. The germline gives CDR1 LNHNV, CDR2 YYDKDF (reference sequence). The CDR3 loop spans 14 amino acids. The CDR3 sequence: CATSPRQGNQPQHF. The CDR3 DNA is TGTGCCACCAGCCCCCGACAGGGTAATCAGCCCCAGCATTTT.

This clone occurred a few times. The V and J genes are TRBV6-1 and TRBJ1-2; no definite D call. Germline V CDR1 and CDR2: MNHNS, SASEGT. CDR3 length equals 12 residues. V was cut by 3 bases and J by 8 bases, with 10 bases left in between. CDR3 loop: CASSDPSRGYTF. The CDR3 DNA sequence: TGTGCCAGCAGTGACCCAAGCCGGGGCTACACCTTC.

V gene TRBV3-1 (or the pseudogene TRBV3-2) combines with J gene TRBJ1-2, with 7 nucleotides matching TRBD1. After removal of 0 bases from V and 7 bases from J, the junction contained 5 bases not matched to a gene. The CDR3 has 14 residues. From germline, CDR1 is LGHDT and CDR2 YNNKEL (reference sequence). The CDR3 loop reads CASSQEEGAAGYTF. DNA of the CDR3: TGTGCCAGCAGCCAAGAGGAGGGGGCCGCTGGCTACACCTTC.

This clone was seen only once. V gene TRBV21-1 combines with J gene TRBJ2-7; the DNA was not compared with TRBD2, the D call given in the table. TRBV21-1 is noted as a pseudogene. The CDR3 contains 16 residues. CDR3 coding DNA: TGTGCCAGGAATACCAAACTGACGGGAAGCTCCTACGAGCAGTACTTC. Its translation: CARNTKLTGSSYEQYF.

The V call is TRBV9, the J call TRBJ2-2; 8 nucleotides match TRBD2. V dropped 0 bases and J dropped 1; count of bases not matched to a gene: 2. The CDR3 length is 16 residues. CDR1 SGDLS and CDR2 YYNGEE come from the germline V gene. CDR3 in DNA: TGTGCCAGCAGCGTAGACGCGGGGGGGAACACCGGGGAGCTGTTTTTT. It encodes CASSVDAGGNTGELFF.

The chain combines TRBV7-8 with TRBJ2-7; D call uncertain. Germline CDR1 and CDR2: SGHVS and FQNEAQ. V lost 2 bases and J 2 bases, leaving 16 bases between the germline ends. The CDR3 is made up of 16 amino acids. Here the CDR3 DNA reads TGTGCCAGCAGCTTAATAAGCACCCACCATACCTACGAGCAGTACTTC. Translating it yields CASSLISTHHTYEQYF.

This clone appeared a few times. The chain uses TRBV19 and TRBJ2-3, with 11 bases identical to TRBD2. This CDR3 has 20 amino acids. V was clipped by 1 base and J by 0 bases; unmatched bases: 12. The V gene's germline CDR1 is LNHDA and CDR2 SQIVND (reference sequence). The CDR3 DNA follows: TGTGCCAGTAGTATAGGCGCTAGCGGGGGGCCGTCATACAGCACAGATACGCAGTATTTT. It specifies CASSIGASGGPSYSTDTQYF.

As to this clone: An end of the junction differs from the germline gene, which may be a read error. The chain recombines TRBV14 with TRBJ1-1, with D perhaps matching TRBD1 (5 bases). Per the germline V gene, CDR1 is SGHDN and CDR2 is FVKESK. The CDR3 length is 15 residues. CDR3 in amino acids: CASTQTGGGNTEAFF. CDR3 nucleotides: TGTGCCAGCACCCAAACCGGGGGTGGAAACACTGAAGCTTTCTTT.